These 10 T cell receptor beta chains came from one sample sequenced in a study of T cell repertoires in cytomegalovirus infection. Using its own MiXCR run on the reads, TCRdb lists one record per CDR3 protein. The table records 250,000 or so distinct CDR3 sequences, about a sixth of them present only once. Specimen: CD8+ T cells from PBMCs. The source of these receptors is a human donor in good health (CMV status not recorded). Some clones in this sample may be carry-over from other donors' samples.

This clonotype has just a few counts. CDR3 sequence: CASSRTSGVTGELFF. The CDR3 DNA sequence: TGTGCCAGCAGTAGGACTAGCGGGGTCACCGGGGAGCTGTTTTTT. This rearrangement joins TRBV27 to TRBJ2-2; TRBD2 matches 12 bases. This CDR3 contains 15 residues. The germline CDR1 and CDR2 sequences are MNHEY and SMNVEV (reference sequence). Trimming removed 5 bases from V and 4 bases from J; junction bases left unmatched: 2.

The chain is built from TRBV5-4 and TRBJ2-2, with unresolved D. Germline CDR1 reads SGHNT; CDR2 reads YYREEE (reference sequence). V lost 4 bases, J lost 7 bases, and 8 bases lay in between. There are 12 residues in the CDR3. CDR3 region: CASSVWIGELFF. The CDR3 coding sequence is TGTGCCAGCAGCGTCTGGATCGGGGAGCTGTTTTTT.

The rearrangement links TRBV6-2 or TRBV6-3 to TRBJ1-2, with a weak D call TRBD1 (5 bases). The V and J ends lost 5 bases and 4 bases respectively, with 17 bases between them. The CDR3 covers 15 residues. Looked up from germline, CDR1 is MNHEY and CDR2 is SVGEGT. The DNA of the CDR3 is TGTGCCAGCAGTGACCCCGGGACTGGACCCTATGGCTACACCTTC. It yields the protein CASSDPGTGPYGYTF.

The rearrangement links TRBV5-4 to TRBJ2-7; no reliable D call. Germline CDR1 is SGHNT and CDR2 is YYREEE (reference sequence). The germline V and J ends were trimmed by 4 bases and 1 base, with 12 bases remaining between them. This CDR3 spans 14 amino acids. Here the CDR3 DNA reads TGTGCCAGCAGCGAAGACGGCCTTTCCTACGAGCAGTACTTC. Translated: CASSEDGLSYEQYF.

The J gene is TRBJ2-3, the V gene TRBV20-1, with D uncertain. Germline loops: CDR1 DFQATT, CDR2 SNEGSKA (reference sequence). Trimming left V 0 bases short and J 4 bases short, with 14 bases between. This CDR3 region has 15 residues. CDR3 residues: CSARDLGSSADTQYF. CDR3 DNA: TGCAGTGCTAGAGATCTCGGCAGTTCGGCAGATACGCAGTATTTT.

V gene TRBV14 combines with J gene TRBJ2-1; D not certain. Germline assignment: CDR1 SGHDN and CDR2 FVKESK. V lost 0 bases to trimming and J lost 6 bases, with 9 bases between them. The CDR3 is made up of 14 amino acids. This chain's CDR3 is CASSQDGLVNEQFF. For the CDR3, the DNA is TGTGCCAGCAGCCAAGATGGGCTAGTCAATGAGCAGTTCTTC.

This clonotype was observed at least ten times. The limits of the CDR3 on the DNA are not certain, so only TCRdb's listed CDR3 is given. The CDR3: CASSSSTGGNTEAFF. The V gene is TRBV6-2 or TRBV6-3, the J gene TRBJ1-1; no DNA check was done on the table's D call, TRBD1. The CDR3 is 15 residues long, counting both termini. The V gene's germline CDR1 is MNHEY and CDR2 SVGEGT.

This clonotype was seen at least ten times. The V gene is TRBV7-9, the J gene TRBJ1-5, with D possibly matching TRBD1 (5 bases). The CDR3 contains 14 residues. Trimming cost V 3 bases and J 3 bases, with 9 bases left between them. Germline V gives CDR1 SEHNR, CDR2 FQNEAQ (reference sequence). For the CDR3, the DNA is TGTGCCAGCAGCTTCGAGGGGACCAATCAGCCCCAGCATTTT. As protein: CASSFEGTNQPQHF. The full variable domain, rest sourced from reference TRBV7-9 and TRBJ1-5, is DTGVSQNPRHKITKRGQNVTFRCDPISEHNRLYWYRQTLGQGPEFLTYFQNEAQLEKSRLLSDRFSAERPKGSFSTLEIQRTEQGDSAMYLCASSFEGTNQPQHFGDGTRLSIL.

The DNA of the CDR3 is TGTGCCAGCAGAAGTAGCGGATTAAGCACAGATACGCAGTATTTT. Translating gives CASRSSGLSTDTQYF. This chain connects TRBV12-3 or TRBV12-4 to TRBJ2-3, with D possibly being TRBD2 (6 bases). Trimming left V 6 bases short and J 0 bases short, with 13 bases between. The CDR3 has 15 residues.

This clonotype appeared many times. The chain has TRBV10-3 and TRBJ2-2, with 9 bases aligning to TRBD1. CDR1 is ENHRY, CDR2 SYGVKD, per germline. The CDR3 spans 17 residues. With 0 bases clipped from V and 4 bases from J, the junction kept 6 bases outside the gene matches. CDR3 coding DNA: TGTGCCATCAGTGAGTCCTACGGGACAGGGACCACCGGGGAGCTGTTTTTT. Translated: CAISESYGTGTTGELFF.